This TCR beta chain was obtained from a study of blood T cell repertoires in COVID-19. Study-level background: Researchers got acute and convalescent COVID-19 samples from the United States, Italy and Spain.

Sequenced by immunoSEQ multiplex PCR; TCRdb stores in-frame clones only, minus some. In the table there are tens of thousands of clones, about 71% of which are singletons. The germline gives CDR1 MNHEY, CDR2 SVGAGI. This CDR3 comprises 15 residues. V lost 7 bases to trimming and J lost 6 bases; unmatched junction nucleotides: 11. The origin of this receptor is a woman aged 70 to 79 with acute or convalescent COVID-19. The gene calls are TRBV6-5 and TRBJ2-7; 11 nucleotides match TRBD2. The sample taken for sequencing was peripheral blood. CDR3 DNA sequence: TGTGCCAGCAAAAGAGGGTCTAGCGGGGGGCCCGAGCAGTACTTC. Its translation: CASKRGSSGGPEQYF.